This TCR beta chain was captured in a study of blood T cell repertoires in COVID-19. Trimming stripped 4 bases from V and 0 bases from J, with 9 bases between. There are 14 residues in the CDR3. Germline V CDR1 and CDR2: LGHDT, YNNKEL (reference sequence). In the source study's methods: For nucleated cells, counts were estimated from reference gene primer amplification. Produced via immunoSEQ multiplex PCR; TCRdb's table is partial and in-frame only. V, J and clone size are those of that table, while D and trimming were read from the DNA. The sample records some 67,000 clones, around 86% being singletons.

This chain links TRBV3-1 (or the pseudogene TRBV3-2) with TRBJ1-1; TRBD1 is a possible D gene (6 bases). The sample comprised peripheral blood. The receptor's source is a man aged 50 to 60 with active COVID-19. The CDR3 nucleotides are TGTGCCAGCAGCCTCGGGACACTGAACACTGAAGCTTTCTTT. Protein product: CASSLGTLNTEAFF.